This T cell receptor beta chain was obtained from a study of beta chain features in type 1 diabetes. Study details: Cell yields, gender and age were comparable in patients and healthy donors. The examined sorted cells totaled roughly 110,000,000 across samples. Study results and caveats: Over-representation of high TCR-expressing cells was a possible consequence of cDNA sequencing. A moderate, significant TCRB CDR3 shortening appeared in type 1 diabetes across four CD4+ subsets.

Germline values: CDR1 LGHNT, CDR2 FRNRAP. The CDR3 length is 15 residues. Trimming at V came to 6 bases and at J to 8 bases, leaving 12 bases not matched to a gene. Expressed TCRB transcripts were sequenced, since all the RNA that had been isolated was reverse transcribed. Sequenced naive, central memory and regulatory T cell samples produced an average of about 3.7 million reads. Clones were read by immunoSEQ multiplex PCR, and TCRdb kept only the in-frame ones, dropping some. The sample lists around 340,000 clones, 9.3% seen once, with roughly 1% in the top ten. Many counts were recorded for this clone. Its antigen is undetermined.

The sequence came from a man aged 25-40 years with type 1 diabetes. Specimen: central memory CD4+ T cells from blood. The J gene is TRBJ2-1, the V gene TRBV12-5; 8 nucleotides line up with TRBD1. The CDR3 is CASGPGQAGMDEQFF. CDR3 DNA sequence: TGTGCTAGTGGACCGGGACAGGCGGGAATGGATGAGCAGTTCTTC. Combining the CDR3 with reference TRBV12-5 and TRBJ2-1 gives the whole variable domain DARVTQTPRHKVTEMGQEVTMRCQPILGHNTVFWYRQTMMQGLELLAYFRNRAPLDDSGMPKDRFSAEMPDATLATLKIQPSEPRDSAVYFCASGPGQAGMDEQFFGPGTRLTVL.